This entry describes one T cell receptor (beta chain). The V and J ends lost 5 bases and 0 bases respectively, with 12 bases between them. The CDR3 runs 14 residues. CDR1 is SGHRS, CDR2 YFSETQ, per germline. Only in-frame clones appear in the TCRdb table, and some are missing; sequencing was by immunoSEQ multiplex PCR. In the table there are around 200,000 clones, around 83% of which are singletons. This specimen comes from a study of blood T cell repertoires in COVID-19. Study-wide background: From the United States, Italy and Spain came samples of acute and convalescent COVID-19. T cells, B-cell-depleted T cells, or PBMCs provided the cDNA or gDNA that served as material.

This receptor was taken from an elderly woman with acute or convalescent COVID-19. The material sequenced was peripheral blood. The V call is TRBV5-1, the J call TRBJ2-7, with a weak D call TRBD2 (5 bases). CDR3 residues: CASRGGWGSYEQYF. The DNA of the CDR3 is TGCGCCAGCAGAGGAGGATGGGGCTCCTACGAGCAGTACTTC.